This T cell receptor beta chain emerged from a study of T-cell memory formation after mild COVID-19. Study results and caveats: From day 15 to 85, contracting clones were balanced between CD4 and CD8, whereas later expanders leaned toward CD4+. Contracting CD4+ clones were located mainly in CM and EM, and CD8+ clones in EMRA.

This clonotype was observed a few times. Its specificity is not known. Trimming removed 3 bases at V and 3 bases at J, with 11 bases between. The germline V gene encodes CDR1 SEHNR and CDR2 FQNEAQ (reference sequence). CDR3 length: 15 residues. TCRdb reprocessed the 5' RACE reads with MiXCR, giving one entry per CDR3 protein. The table includes 290,000 or so distinct CDR3 sequences, roughly a fifth detected once. The clonotype comes from a man younger than 30 who had mild COVID-19 (a few samples of this study predate the infection). Cell type and time point are not known. Sequences were obtained from PBMCs or a T cell subset sorted from them (not recorded which). The V call is TRBV7-9, the J call TRBJ1-4, with D uncertain. Written as DNA, the CDR3 is TGTGCCAGCAGCTTTAACGGGGTGGCTAATGAAAAACTGTTTTTT. Translated: CASSFNGVANEKLFF.